The rows below give T cell receptor beta chains drawn from one sample of a study of T cells in localized non-small cell lung cancer. The table came from immunoSEQ multiplex PCR; TCRdb's copy has only in-frame clones and leaves some out. The profile shows approximately 40,000 clones, 86% of them singletons. Source: peripheral blood, taken before any cancer treatment. The receptors stem from a man between 35 and 75 years old with stage I lung adenocarcinoma. Both conserved end residues are part of each CDR3. The D gene is left open where the match is weak. Expanded clones get a size class; other rows say once, few or many, or leave the size out.

size	D	V	J	DNA	CDR3
.	.	TRBV5-1	TRBJ1-1	TGCGCCAGCAGCTTGGTCAGACACCGGAACACTGAAGCTTTCTTT	CASSLVRHRNTEAFF
.	TRBD1	TRBV10-2	TRBJ2-7	TGCGCCAGCAGTGGATCGGACAGGGGGTTCTACGAGCAGTACTTC	CASSGSDRGFYEQYF
.	TRBD2	TRBV5-1	TRBJ2-1	TGCGCCAGCAGCTTGGTAGCGGGAGGTGGGGGGCATGAGCAGTTCTTC	CASSLVAGGGGHEQFF
.	.	TRBV6-1	TRBJ2-7	TGTGCCAGCCCAGGTGACTACCCATCTTACGAGCAGTACTTC	CASPGDYPSYEQYF
.	.	TRBV5-4	TRBJ2-7	TGTGCCAGCAGCTTGGAACGGGGGCTCTACGAGCAGTACTTC	CASSLERGLYEQYF
.	.	TRBV4-3	TRBJ2-3	TGCGCCAGCAGCCCATTGGAAGGGGATACGCAGTATTTT	CASSPLEGDTQYF
.	.	TRBV28	TRBJ2-7	TGTGCCACCACGCGGGACAGCTTATCCTACGAGCAGTACTTC	CATTRDSLSYEQYF
.	TRBD2	TRBV5-4	TRBJ2-1	TGTGCCAGCAGCGAGACTAGCGGGACCGACAATGAGCAGTTCTTC	CASSETSGTDNEQFF
.	TRBD2	TRBV18	TRBJ2-2	TGTGCCAGCTCATCCGGGACTAGAACTACCGGGGAGCTGTTTTTT	CASSSGTRTTGELFF
.	.	TRBV2	TRBJ2-3	TGTGCCAGCAGTGAAGTGGTTTCCACAGATACGCAGTATTTT	CASSEVVSTDTQYF
.	.	TRBV5-6	TRBJ2-1	TGTGCCAGCAGCTTGAGGGGATGGGACAATGAGCAGTTCTTC	CASSLRGWDNEQFF
.	TRBD2	TRBV6-1	TRBJ2-2	TGTGCCAGCAGTGAAGGGGGACTAGTCGGGAACACCGGGGAGCTGTTTTTT	CASSEGGLVGNTGELFF
.	TRBD2	TRBV7-9	TRBJ2-1	TGTGCCAGCAGCGCCCCAGGACTAGCGGGGGTCTCCTACAATGAGCAGTTCTTC	CASSAPGLAGVSYNEQFF
.	TRBD2	TRBV13	TRBJ2-1	TGTGCCAGCAGGCCAACTAGCGGGTGGGGCCCTGAGCAGTTCTTC	CASRPTSGWGPEQFF
.	TRBD1	TRBV10-3	TRBJ2-7	TGTGCCATCAGGGGCAGTACAGGGGAAGGCGAGCAGTACTTC	CAIRGSTGEGEQYF
.	TRBD1	TRBV5-1	TRBJ2-5	TGCGCCAGCAGCTTGGACGGACAGGGGAGGGGGACCCAGTACTTC	CASSLDGQGRGTQYF
.	TRBD2	TRBV19	TRBJ2-1	TGTGCCAGTAGTATAGAATTGGCGGGAGGTAGGGATGAACAGTTCTTC	CASSIELAGGRDEQFF
.	.	TRBV27	TRBJ1-2	TGTGCCAGCAGCTTCCGGAGGGGCAGCTATGGCTACACCTTC	CASSFRRGSYGYTF
.	.	TRBV5-5	TRBJ1-2	TGTGCCAGCAGCTTGGAATTGGAGGGCTACACCTTC	CASSLELEGYTF
.	TRBD1	TRBV7-8	TRBJ1-3	TGTGCCAGCAGCAGTCGGGACAGAAATCTTGGAAACACCATATATTTT	CASSSRDRNLGNTIYF
.	.	TRBV4-2	TRBJ2-5	TGTGCCAGCAGCCAAGGTACGGTCGCCGGGGAGACCCAGTACTTC	CASSQGTVAGETQYF
.	TRBD2	TRBV4-1	TRBJ2-1	TGCGCCAGCAGCCAAGACCGCACTAGCGGGACATACAATGAGCAGTTCTTC	CASSQDRTSGTYNEQFF
.	.	TRBV7-8	TRBJ2-3	TGTGCCAGCAGCTTCGGGCAGGGGTCAGATACGCAGTATTTT	CASSFGQGSDTQYF
.	.	TRBV28	TRBJ2-5	TGTGCCAGCAGTGTCCAAGAGACCCAGTACTTC	CASSVQETQYF
few	.	TRBV5-6	TRBJ2-2	TGTGCCAGCAGCCCGCGACAGATACGAGGGAACACCGGGGAGCTGTTTTTT	CASSPRQIRGNTGELFF
.	TRBD1	TRBV9	TRBJ1-5	TGTGCCAGCAGCGCCACAGGGGTACAGCCCCAGCATTTT	CASSATGVQPQHF
.	TRBD1	TRBV7-9	TRBJ1-4	TGTGCCAGCAGCTTAGAACAGGGGTTTGATGAAAAACTGTTTTTT	CASSLEQGFDEKLFF
.	.	TRBV10-2	TRBJ2-3	TGCGCCAGCAGAAGGCGGGACGGGCAGACTAGCACAGATACGCAGTATTTT	CASRRRDGQTSTDTQYF
.	.	TRBV4-3	TRBJ2-7	TGCGCCAGCAGCCTTGGCGTGTGGGGAAGCTCCTACGAGCAGTACTTC	CASSLGVWGSSYEQYF